The clone carrying this T cell receptor beta chain was picked up a small number of times. Antigen specificity is unknown. The entry originates in a study of T-cell reconstitution after alpha-beta-depleted transplantation in children. Study-wide findings and caveats: Surviving thymic progenitors and recipient T cells were the source of high TCRbeta diversity at day 60 in some patients. Several hundred expanded graft clones reportedly gave rise to the alpha-beta T cells present about two months after transplant. Newly produced T cells mostly provided counts and TCRbeta diversity after one year, as hyperexpanded clones declined.

The CDR3 loop spans 16 amino acids. J lost 5 bases, V lost 8 bases, and 16 bases had no gene match. Germline V CDR1 and CDR2: SGHVS, FQNEAQ. During its preparation, the TCRbeta library received unique molecular identifiers. TCRdb reprocessed the PCR reads via MiXCR and lists one record per CDR3 protein. The table lists under 850,000 distinct CDR3 sequences, over 10% of them singletons. Sequencing was performed on PBMCs, taken before TCRalphabeta/CD19-depleted stem cell transplant. This sequence was found in a girl aged 2-10 years with congenital amegakaryocytic thrombocytopenia, due to receive a stem cell transplant. V gene TRBV7-8 combines with J gene TRBJ2-5; TRBD2 matches at 8 bases. The chain's CDR3 is CASLSGGGLVVETQYF. The CDR3 DNA sequence: TGTGCCAGCTTATCAGGCGGGGGACTAGTCGTCGAGACCCAGTACTTC.